Detailed here is one T cell receptor beta chain. The antigen remains unidentified. This sample was included in a study of cytotoxic CD8 clonotypes in ibrutinib-treated CLL. Study as a whole: After a median of around 68 months, 14 patients stayed remitted and 12 progressed; responses had been partial in about 24 and complete in 2. Productive templates averaged approximately 260,000 per sample, and productive rearrangements some 96,000.

Assay used: immunoSEQ multiplex PCR; TCRdb lists only in-frame clones, some missing. The repertoire has more than 50,000 clones, approximately 54% of them found once; the top ten carry over 12%. The germline V gene encodes CDR1 LNHDA and CDR2 SQIVND (reference sequence). This CDR3 comprises 14 residues. V was clipped by 8 bases and J by 8 bases, with 18 bases between them. General observations from the study: Few clonotypes were public, and these shrank or held steady under treatment.

This TCR derives from a human donor with chronic lymphocytic leukemia. Sequenced here: PBMCs, sampled after 12 months of ibrutinib treatment. The chain employs TRBV19 and TRBJ1-4; possibly TRBD1 for D (6 bases). The CDR3 nucleotides read TGTGCCAGTCAACAACCGGGACACGGGGAAAAACTGTTTTTT. Translation: CASQQPGHGEKLFF.